This T cell receptor (beta chain) was recovered during a study of lymphopenia after photon versus proton radiotherapy. Study findings and constraints: Larger post-nadir TCR diversity loss correlated inversely with survival in deceased patients. After the lymphocyte nadir, photon-treated repertoires showed oligoclonal expansion, especially of CD8+ Temra cells.

Germline CDR1 and CDR2: ENHRY and SYGVKD. Unmatched junction bases numbered 4, after V lost 4 bases and J lost 5 bases. The CDR3 is 14 amino acids. This table comes from immunoSEQ multiplex PCR, and its TCRdb copy is limited to in-frame clones, with some not included. The data contain tens of thousands of clones, around 88% of them singletons. With respect to this clone: Its specificity is not known.

The sequences come from peripheral blood, collected from a patient treated with photon-based radiotherapy. This clonotype was obtained from a man aged 45-65 years with gastric cancer. The genes are TRBV10-3 and TRBJ2-7, with TRBD2 matching 11 bases. This CDR3 reads CAISGGTSGHEQYF. DNA for the CDR3: TGTGCCATCAGTGGGGGGACTAGCGGCCACGAGCAGTACTTC.